The present T cell receptor (beta chain) was sequenced within a study of post-analysis software for immune sequencing data. At the level of the study: Disease trajectories encompassed relapsing-remitting, secondary progressive and progressive-relapsing multiple sclerosis. Study-wide findings and caveats: Relative to controls, patients had a few TRBV segments at higher frequency, with TRBV5-6, TRBV5-1 and TRBV20-1 among these. Significantly lower normalized Chao1 diversity was seen in multiple sclerosis patients than in controls.

As concerns this clonotype: Its target is unknown.

Unique molecular identifiers featured in each of the TCR beta cDNA libraries. When about 1 to 11 million T cells were used, they gave around 500,000 cDNA molecules. TCRdb passed the PCR reads through MiXCR, listing each CDR3 protein once. Of roughly 540,000 distinct CDR3 sequences detected, roughly 34% appear once; the ten largest clones hold about 6%. This CDR3 is 13 amino acids long. The germline V gene encodes CDR1 PRHDT and CDR2 FYEKMQ (reference sequence). V shed 5 bases and J shed 3 bases, with 10 bases lying between them. This receptor was identified in a girl aged 2-17 years with multiple sclerosis. The sequencing input was blood. The chain carries TRBV13 and TRBJ1-2, with a possible D match to TRBD1 (5 bases). The CDR3 loop reads CASSKLGHYGYTF. CDR3 nucleotides: TGTGCCAGCAGCAAACTGGGGCACTATGGCTACACCTTC.